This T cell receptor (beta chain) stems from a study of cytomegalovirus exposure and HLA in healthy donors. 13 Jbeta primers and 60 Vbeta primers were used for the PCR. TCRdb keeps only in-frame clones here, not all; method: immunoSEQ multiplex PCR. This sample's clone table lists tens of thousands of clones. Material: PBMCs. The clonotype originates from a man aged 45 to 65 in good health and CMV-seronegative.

As DNA, the CDR3 is TGTGCCAGCACCATACAGGACAATCAGCCCCAGCATTTT. Amino acids: CASTIQDNQPQHF. J is TRBJ1-5 and V is TRBV7-9; possible D gene TRBD1, 5 bases. This CDR3 is built from 13 residues. Germline assignment: CDR1 SEHNR and CDR2 FQNEAQ (reference sequence). The germline V and J ends were trimmed by 7 bases and 3 bases, with 10 bases remaining between them.